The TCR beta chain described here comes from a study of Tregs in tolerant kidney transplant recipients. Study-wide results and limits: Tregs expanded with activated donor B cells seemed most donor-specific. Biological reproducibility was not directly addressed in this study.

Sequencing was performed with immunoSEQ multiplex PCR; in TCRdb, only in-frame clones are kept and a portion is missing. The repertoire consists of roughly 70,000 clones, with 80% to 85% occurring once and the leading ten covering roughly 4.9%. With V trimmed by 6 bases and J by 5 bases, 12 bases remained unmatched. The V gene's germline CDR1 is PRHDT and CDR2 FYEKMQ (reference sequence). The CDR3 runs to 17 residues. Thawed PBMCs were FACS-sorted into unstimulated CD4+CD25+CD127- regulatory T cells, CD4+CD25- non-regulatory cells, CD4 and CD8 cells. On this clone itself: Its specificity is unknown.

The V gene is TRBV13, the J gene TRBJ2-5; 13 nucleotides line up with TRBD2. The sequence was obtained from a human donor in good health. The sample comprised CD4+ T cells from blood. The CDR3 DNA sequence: TGTGCCAGCAGTGTACACCCACTAGCGGGGGGGCAGGAGACCCAGTACTTC. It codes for CASSVHPLAGGQETQYF.